Listed below are T cell receptor beta chains from one sample, sequenced in a study of T cell repertoires in cytomegalovirus infection. TCRdb independently ran MiXCR on the reads; one entry per CDR3 protein. The sample has about 150,000 distinct CDR3 sequences; under 20% are singletons. Input material: CD8+ T cells from PBMCs. These receptors came from a human donor in good health (CMV status not recorded). Some clones in this sample may be carry-over from other donors' samples. Each CDR3 is given with its conserved first and last residue. The D gene is left open where the match is weak. Clone size, where shown, is once, few, many, or a class for clones that have expanded.

d_call j_call v_call clone_size cdr3_aa cdr3_nt
- TRBJ2-7 TRBV7-6 few CASSREVAAEPPNSYEQYF TGTGCCAGCAGCCGAGAAGTCGCTGCGGAACCCCCTAACTCCTACGAGCAGTACTTC
TRBD1 TRBJ2-3 TRBV5-1 - CASSLTTGDTDTQYF TGCGCCAGCAGCCTCACGACAGGGGACACAGATACGCAGTATTTT
TRBD1 TRBJ1-5 TRBV28 few CASRSGQGKTQPQHF TGTGCCAGCAGATCGGGACAGGGGAAAACTCAGCCCCAGCATTTT
TRBD2 TRBJ2-5 TRBV7-2 - CASSNSGRASETQYF TGTGCCAGCAGCAATAGCGGGAGGGCCTCAGAGACCCAGTACTTC
TRBD1 TRBJ2-7 TRBV11-2 few CASRYLDRAGYEQYF TGTGCCAGCAGGTATCTCGACAGGGCCGGGTACGAGCAGTACTTC
- TRBJ2-1 TRBV29-1 - CSVGGHPPEYNEQFF TGCAGCGTTGGGGGACATCCGCCGGAGTACAATGAGCAGTTCTTC
TRBD1 TRBJ2-1 TRBV7-9 few CASSNYRQGPNEQFF TGTGCCAGCAGTAACTACCGACAGGGACCCAATGAGCAGTTCTTC
TRBD2 TRBJ2-7 TRBV7-2 - CASSFGTSGTYEQYF TGTGCCAGCAGCTTTGGGACTAGCGGAACCTACGAGCAGTACTTC
TRBD2 TRBJ2-2 TRBV11-2 few CASSLPFGLAGVSAGELFF TGTGCCAGCAGCTTACCCTTCGGACTAGCGGGAGTGTCTGCCGGGGAGCTGTTTTTT
TRBD1 TRBJ2-7 TRBV28 - CASTNQDRVGEQYF TGTGCCAGCACCAATCAGGACAGGGTGGGCGAGCAGTACTTC
- TRBJ2-5 TRBV7-2 few CASSPRFGETQYF TGTGCCAGCAGCCCCCGTTTCGGGGAGACCCAGTACTTC
- TRBJ2-7 TRBV6-2/TRBV6-3 - CASSLDYYEQYF TGTGCCAGCAGCTTAGACTACTACGAGCAGTACTTC
- TRBJ2-5 TRBV11-2 few CASSLEMSRQETQYF TGTGCCAGCAGCTTAGAGATGAGCAGACAAGAGACCCAGTACTTC
- TRBJ1-3 TRBV7-6 - CASSLERGPDTIYF TGTGCCAGCAGCTTAGAACGAGGTCCGGACACCATATATTTT
TRBD2 TRBJ2-3 TRBV15 - CATSKRGAPTDTQYF TGTGCCACCAGCAAGCGGGGGGCCCCCACAGATACGCAGTATTTT
- TRBJ1-1 TRBV15 few CATSRDPSTEAFF TGTGCCACCAGCAGAGACCCGAGCACTGAAGCTTTCTTT
TRBD1 TRBJ1-2 TRBV7-8 - CASSARQGDLDGYTF TGTGCCAGCAGCGCAAGACAGGGCGACCTTGACGGCTACACCTTC
- TRBJ2-5 TRBV11-2 - CASSLQEAQYF TGTGCCAGCAGCCTACAGGAGGCCCAGTACTTC
- TRBJ1-1 TRBV20-1 - CSAGDTEAFF TGCAGTGCGGGGGACACTGAAGCTTTCTTT